Included here is one TCR beta chain sequence, with context. Its antigen remains unknown. The material for each subset, its genomic DNA, was split evenly across several immunoSEQ plates. Original methodology: For the immunoSEQ data, sequences were junction-only without quality scores, so filtering differed. Some clones are missing from TCRdb's copy, which holds only in-frame ones; the method was immunoSEQ multiplex PCR. V, J and clone size are those of that table, while D and trimming were read from the DNA. The sample gives about 700,000 clones, approximately 90% of which show up once; about 24% is in the top ten. The sample comes from a study of shared clonotypes between healthy human individuals. Study overall: A couple of women and a few men aged 18 to 49 served as donors.

Whole-study findings and limits: Roughly 5% of naive CD4 clonotypes were shared across several donors.

The CDR3 has 16 amino acids. The germline CDR1 and CDR2 sequences are SGHVS and FQNEAQ. V was clipped by 2 bases and J by 5 bases, with 18 bases between them. CD45RO negativity and positive selection for CCR7 defined naive CD8 cells, a population that excluded terminally differentiated effector memory CD45RA+ cells. The rearrangement uses TRBV7-8 and TRBJ2-5; D is tentatively TRBD1 or TRBD2 (5 bases each). This receptor was identified in a man aged 30 to 39 in good health. Material for sequencing was naive CD8+ T cells sorted from blood. The CDR3 nucleotides read TGTGCCAGCAGCTTACAGGGAGAACTTTTGGAGGAGACCCAGTACTTC. It codes for CASSLQGELLEETQYF. Drawing the rest from reference TRBV7-8 and TRBJ2-5, the complete variable domain is GAGVSQSPRYKVAKRGQDVALRCDPISGHVSLFWYQQALGQGPEFLTYFQNEAQLDKSGLPSDRFFAERPEGSVSTLKIQRTQQEDSAVYLCASSLQGELLEETQYFGPGTRLLVL.